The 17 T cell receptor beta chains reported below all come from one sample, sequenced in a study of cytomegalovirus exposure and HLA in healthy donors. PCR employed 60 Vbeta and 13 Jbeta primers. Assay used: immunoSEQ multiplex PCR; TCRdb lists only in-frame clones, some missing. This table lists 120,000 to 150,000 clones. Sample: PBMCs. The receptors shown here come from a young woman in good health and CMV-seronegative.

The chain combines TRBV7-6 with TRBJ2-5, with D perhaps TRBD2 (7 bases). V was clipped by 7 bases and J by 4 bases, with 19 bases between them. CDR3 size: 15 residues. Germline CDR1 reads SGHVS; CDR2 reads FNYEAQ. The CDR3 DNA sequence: TGTGCCAGCATCCTGGGCGGCGGGGGCCCAGAGACCCAGTACTTC. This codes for CASILGGGGPETQYF.

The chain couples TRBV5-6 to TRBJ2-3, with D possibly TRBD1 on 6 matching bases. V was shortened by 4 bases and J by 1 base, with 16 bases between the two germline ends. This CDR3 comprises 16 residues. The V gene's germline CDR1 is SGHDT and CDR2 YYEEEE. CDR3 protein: CASSKDRQRGTDTQYF. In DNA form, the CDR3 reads TGTGCCAGCAGCAAAGACAGGCAGAGAGGCACAGATACGCAGTATTTT.

CDR3 coding DNA: TGTGCCAGCAGCGTAATAAGAGCGGGAGCTAACACCGGGGAGCTGTTTTTT. The encoded protein is CASSVIRAGANTGELFF. The chain employs TRBV9 and TRBJ2-2; TRBD2 matches 8 bases. The CDR3 is made up of 17 amino acids. After removal of 1 base from V and 2 bases from J, the junction contained 7 bases not matched to a gene. Germline V gives CDR1 SGDLS, CDR2 YYNGEE.

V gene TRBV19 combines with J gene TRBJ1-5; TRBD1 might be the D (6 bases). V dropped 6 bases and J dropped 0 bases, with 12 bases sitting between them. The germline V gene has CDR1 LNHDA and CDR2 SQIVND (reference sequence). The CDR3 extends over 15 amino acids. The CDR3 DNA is TGTGCCAGTAGACGGACAGTTAATAGCAATCAGCCCCAGCATTTT. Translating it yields CASRRTVNSNQPQHF.

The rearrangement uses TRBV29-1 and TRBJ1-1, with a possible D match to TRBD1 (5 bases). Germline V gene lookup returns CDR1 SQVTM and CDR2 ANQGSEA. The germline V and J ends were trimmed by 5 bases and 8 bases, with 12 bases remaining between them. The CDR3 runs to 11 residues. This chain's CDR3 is CSVSRGGEAFF. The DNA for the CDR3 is TGCAGCGTTTCTCGCGGGGGGGAAGCTTTCTTT.

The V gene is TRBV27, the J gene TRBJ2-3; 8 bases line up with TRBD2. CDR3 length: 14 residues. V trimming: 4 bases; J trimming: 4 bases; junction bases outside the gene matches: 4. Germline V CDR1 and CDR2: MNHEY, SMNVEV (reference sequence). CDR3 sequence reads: CASSSPAGADTQYF. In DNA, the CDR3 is TGTGCCAGCAGTTCCCCAGCGGGAGCAGATACGCAGTATTTT.

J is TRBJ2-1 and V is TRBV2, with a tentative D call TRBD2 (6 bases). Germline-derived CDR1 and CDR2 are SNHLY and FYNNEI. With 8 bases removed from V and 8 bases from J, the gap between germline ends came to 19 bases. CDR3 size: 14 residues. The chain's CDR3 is CASSLSLDYYEQFF. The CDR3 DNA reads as TGTGCCAGCTCCCTTTCCCTGGACTATTATGAGCAGTTCTTC.

DNA for the CDR3: TGTGCCACCAGACGGGGGGGGCCCCTCAGCAATCAGCCCCAGCATTTT. This codes for CATRRGGPLSNQPQHF. This chain links TRBV15 with TRBJ1-5; perhaps TRBD1 as D (6 bases). The CDR3 contains 16 residues. V was cut by 6 bases and J by 1 base, with 16 bases left in between. The germline CDR1 and CDR2 sequences are LNHNV and YYDKDF (reference sequence). Full variable domain (rest looked up from reference TRBV15 and TRBJ1-5): DAMVIQNPRYQVTQFGKPVTLSCSQTLNHNVMYWYQQKSSQAPKLLFHYYDKDFNNEADTPDNFQSRRPNTSFCFLDIRSPGLGDTAMYLCATRRGGPLSNQPQHFGDGTRLSIL.

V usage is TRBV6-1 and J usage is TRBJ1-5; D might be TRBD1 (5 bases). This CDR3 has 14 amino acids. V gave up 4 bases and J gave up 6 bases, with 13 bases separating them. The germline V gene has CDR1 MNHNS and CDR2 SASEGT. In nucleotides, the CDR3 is TGTGCCAGCAGTGCGACAGATACTGGTCAGCCCCAGCATTTT. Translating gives CASSATDTGQPQHF.

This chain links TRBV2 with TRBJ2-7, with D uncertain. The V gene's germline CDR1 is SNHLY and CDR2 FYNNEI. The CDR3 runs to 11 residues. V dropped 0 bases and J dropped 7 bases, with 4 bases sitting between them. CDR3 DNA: TGTGCCAGCAGTGAAGCGAGGGAGCAGTACTTC. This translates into CASSEAREQYF.

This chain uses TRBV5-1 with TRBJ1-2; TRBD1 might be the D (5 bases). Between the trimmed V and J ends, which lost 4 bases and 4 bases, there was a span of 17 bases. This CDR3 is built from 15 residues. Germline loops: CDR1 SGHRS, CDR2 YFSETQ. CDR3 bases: TGCGCCAGCAGCGAGGACCCTCAGGGTAGCTATGGCTACACCTTC. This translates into CASSEDPQGSYGYTF.

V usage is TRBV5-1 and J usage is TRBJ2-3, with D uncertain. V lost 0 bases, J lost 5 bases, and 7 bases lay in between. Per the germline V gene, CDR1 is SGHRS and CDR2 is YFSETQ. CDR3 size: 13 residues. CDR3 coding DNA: TGCGCCAGCAGCTTGGGGGCACGAGATACGCAGTATTTT. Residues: CASSLGARDTQYF.

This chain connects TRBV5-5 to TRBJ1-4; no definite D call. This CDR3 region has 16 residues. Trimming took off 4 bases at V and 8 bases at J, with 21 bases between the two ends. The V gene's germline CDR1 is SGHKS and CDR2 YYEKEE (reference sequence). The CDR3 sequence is CASSLRSRLSGEKLFF. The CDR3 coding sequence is TGTGCCAGCAGCCTTCGGAGCCGCTTATCTGGGGAAAAACTGTTTTTT.

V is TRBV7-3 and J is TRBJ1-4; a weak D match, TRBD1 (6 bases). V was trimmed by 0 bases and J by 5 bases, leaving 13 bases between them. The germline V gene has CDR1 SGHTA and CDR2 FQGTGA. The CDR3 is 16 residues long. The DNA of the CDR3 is TGTGCCAGCAGCTTAACCTTGACAGGCCAGAATGAAAAACTGTTTTTT. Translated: CASSLTLTGQNEKLFF.

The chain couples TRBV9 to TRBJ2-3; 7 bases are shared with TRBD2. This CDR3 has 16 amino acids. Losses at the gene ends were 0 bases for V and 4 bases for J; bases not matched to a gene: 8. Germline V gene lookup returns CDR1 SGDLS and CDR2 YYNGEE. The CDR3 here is CASSVGGGGPPDTQYF. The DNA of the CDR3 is TGTGCCAGCAGCGTAGGGGGGGGAGGGCCCCCAGATACGCAGTATTTT. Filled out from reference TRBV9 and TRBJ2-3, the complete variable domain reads DSGVTQTPKHLITATGQRVTLRCSPRSGDLSVYWYQQSLDQGLQFLIQYYNGEERAKGNILERFSAQQFPDLHSELNLSSLELGDSALYFCASSVGGGGPPDTQYFGPGTRLTVL.

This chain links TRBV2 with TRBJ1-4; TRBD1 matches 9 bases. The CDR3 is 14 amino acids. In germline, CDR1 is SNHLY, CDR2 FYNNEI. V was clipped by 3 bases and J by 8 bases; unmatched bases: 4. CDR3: CASSDRTGEEKLFF. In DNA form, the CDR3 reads TGTGCCAGCAGTGACAGGACAGGGGAAGAAAAACTGTTTTTT.

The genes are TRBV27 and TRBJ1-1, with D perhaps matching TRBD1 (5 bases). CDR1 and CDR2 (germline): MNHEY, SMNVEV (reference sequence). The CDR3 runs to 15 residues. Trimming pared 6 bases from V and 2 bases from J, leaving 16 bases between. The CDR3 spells CASRLRRGTNTEAFF. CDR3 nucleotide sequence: TGTGCCAGCAGATTACGACGGGGGACTAACACTGAAGCTTTCTTT.